This T cell receptor (beta chain) derives from a study of regulatory T cells in long-lasting Graves disease. This clonotype was seen at least ten times. The antigen remains unidentified. Germline V lookup: CDR1 SGHVS, CDR2 FNYEAQ. This CDR3 spans 17 amino acids. Trimming cost V 5 bases and J 2 bases; bases outside gene matches: 13. In building TCR beta libraries, iRepertoire HTBI primers were used together with Arm-PCR of CDR3 regions. From the multiplex PCR reads, TCRdb called clonotypes with MiXCR, one entry per CDR3 protein. The sample shows approximately 230,000 distinct CDR3 sequences, approximately 20% of them seen only once. Study-wide findings and caveats: When disease was persistent, TRBV28, TRBJ1-2 and TRBJ2-5 were the favored segments.

The time point here: newly diagnosed GD, antithyroid drugs for less than 3 months. There was RNA extracted from PBMCs, and the TCR library was made from it. The sequences come from peripheral blood mononuclear cells (PBMCs), collected at new diagnosis, from a patient treated with antithyroid drugs. The origin of this receptor is a female donor with Graves disease. The J gene is TRBJ2-5, the V gene TRBV7-6, with 8 bases aligning to TRBD1. The CDR3 region has the DNA TGTGCCAGCAGCACCGGACCCGGGACAGGATTACAAGAGACCCAGTACTTC. Translation gives CASSTGPGTGLQETQYF. Variable domain in full (rest from reference TRBV7-6 and TRBJ2-5): GAGVSQSPRYKVTKRGQDVALRCDPISGHVSLYWYRQALGQGPEFLTYFNYEAQQDKSGLPNDRFSAERPEGSISTLTIQRTEQRDSAMYRCASSTGPGTGLQETQYFGPGTRLLVL.